Listed here are 10 T cell receptor beta chains from one sample, sequenced in a study of Ad26.COV2.S vaccination and SARS-CoV-2 variants (dated by TCRdb to 2020 to 2023). What this sample's treatment or condition label stands for: approximately 18 received Ad26.COV2.S at low or high dose, single or two shots; 5 received placebo; per-sample allocation not given. For vaccine and placebo recipients, the sequenced repertoires came from samples collected on day 63 after the first injection. Library construction relied on the immunoSEQ multiplex PCR assay. Here the immuneACCESS table is served through TCRdb, limited to in-frame sequences with V and J called. Missing clones are a known gap in these copies; in checked studies unresolved V genes cover under half, and the rest lacks a known reason. The sample table lists about 400,000 clones, 80% to 90% of them with a count of one. The ten largest account for roughly 7.4% of the sample.

The source material was peripheral blood, sampled in a trial of Ad26.COV2.S vaccine versus placebo. Source of these receptors: a person aged 18-60 years who received the Ad26.COV2.S COVID-19 vaccine or a placebo.

The gene calls are TRBV7-3 and TRBJ1-2; TRBD1 might be the D (6 bases). Germline V gives CDR1 SGHTA, CDR2 FQGTGA. This CDR3 is built from 14 residues. The V end was cut by 1 base, the J end by 6 bases, with 12 bases between. This CDR3 reads CASSLNLGADGYTF. For the CDR3, the DNA is TGTGCCAGCAGCTTAAATCTGGGGGCGGATGGCTACACCTTC.

The chain uses TRBV15 and TRBJ2-7; the match to TRBD2 covers 9 bases. With V trimmed by 1 base and J by 7 bases, 8 bases remained unmatched. Germline V gene lookup returns CDR1 LNHNV and CDR2 YYDKDF (reference sequence). This CDR3 has 15 residues. The DNA for the CDR3 is TGTGCCACCAGCAGAGTCATAGCGGGAGTCGTAGAGCAGTACTTC. Residues: CATSRVIAGVVEQYF.

The rearrangement joins TRBV12-3 or TRBV12-4 to TRBJ2-1, with D uncertain. The CDR3 covers 13 residues. V was clipped by 1 base and J by 8 bases, with 9 bases between them. The CDR3 region has the DNA TGTGCCAGCAGTTTAGTTGGTGTTTATGAGCAGTTCTTC. Its protein product is CASSLVGVYEQFF.

The V gene is TRBV7-3, the J gene TRBJ2-2; D is undetermined. CDR1 is SGHTA and CDR2 is FQGTGA in the germline V gene. Trimming removed 5 bases from V and 2 bases from J, with 6 bases in between. The CDR3 covers 13 residues. CDR3 nucleotide sequence: TGTGCCAGCAGCACAAGTAACACCGGGGAGCTGTTTTTT. Amino acid sequence: CASSTSNTGELFF. Full variable domain (missing parts from reference TRBV7-3 and TRBJ2-2): GAGVSQTPSNKVTEKGKYVELRCDPISGHTALYWYRQSLGQGPEFLIYFQGTGAADDSGLPNDRFFAVRPEGSVSTLKIQRTERGDSAVYLCASSTSNTGELFFGEGSRLTVL.

A remark on this clone: The junction and the germline gene differ at one end; a read error may be behind it. V and J are TRBV6-1 and TRBJ2-7; no reliable D call. Germline V gives CDR1 MNHNS, CDR2 SASEGT. The CDR3 has 10 amino acids. CDR3 bases: TGTGCCAGCAATGAATCCGAGCAGTACTTC. It specifies CASNESEQYF.

This rearrangement joins TRBV3-1 (or the pseudogene TRBV3-2) to TRBJ2-3; TRBD2 agrees at 15 bases. This CDR3 region has 18 residues. Germline CDR1 LGHDT, CDR2 YNNKEL (reference sequence). Losses at the gene ends were 6 bases for V and 2 bases for J; bases not matched to a gene: 9. The CDR3 loop reads CASSLGTSGRTITDTQYF. The CDR3 region has the DNA TGTGCCAGCAGTCTTGGGACTAGCGGGAGGACGATCACAGATACGCAGTATTTT.

The chain couples TRBV5-1 to TRBJ2-7, with 7 bases aligning to TRBD1. The junction had 4 bases not matched to a gene; V was cut back by 4 bases and J by 3 bases. Germline lookup yields CDR1 SGHRS and CDR2 YFSETQ. This CDR3 is built from 13 residues. The CDR3 nucleotides are TGCGCCAGCAGCACCGACAGGGACTACGAGCAGTACTTC. Encoded protein: CASSTDRDYEQYF.

The chain employs TRBV6-5 and TRBJ1-1; D unresolved. The V end was cut by 2 bases, the J end by 3 bases, with 7 bases between. Germline V gives CDR1 MNHEY, CDR2 SVGAGI. This CDR3 contains 13 residues. The CDR3 DNA reads TGTGCCAGCAGTTACGGGCGATACACTGAAGCTTTCTTT. This codes for CASSYGRYTEAFF.

The chain carries TRBV25-1 and TRBJ1-4; D possibly corresponds to TRBD1 (6 bases). This CDR3 region has 15 residues. V was clipped by 8 bases and J by 6 bases, with 19 bases between them. From germline, CDR1 is MGHDK and CDR2 SYGVNS. CDR3 region: CASSEGGVGHEKLFF. The CDR3 DNA reads TGTGCCAGCTCGGAGGGGGGAGTGGGGCATGAAAAACTGTTTTTT.

The chain's CDR3 is CARGYRAKGHEQYF. The CDR3 DNA reads as TGTGCCAGGGGTTACCGGGCCAAAGGGCACGAGCAGTACTTC. This sequence joins TRBV19 and TRBJ2-7; D not certain. The germline V gene encodes CDR1 LNHDA and CDR2 SQIVND (reference sequence). Deletions cut 9 bases from V and 5 bases from J, with 20 bases between. The length of the CDR3 is 14 residues.